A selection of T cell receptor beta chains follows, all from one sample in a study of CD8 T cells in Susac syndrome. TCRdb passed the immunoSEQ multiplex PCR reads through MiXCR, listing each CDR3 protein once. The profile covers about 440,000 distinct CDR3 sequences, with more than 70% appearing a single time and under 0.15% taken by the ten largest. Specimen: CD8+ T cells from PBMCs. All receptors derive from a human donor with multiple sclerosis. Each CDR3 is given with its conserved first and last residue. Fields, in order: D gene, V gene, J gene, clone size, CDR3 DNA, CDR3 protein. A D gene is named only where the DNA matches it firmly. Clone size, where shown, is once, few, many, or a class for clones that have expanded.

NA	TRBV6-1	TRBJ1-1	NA	TGTGCCAGCAGTCGGACAGCAGCGTACACTGAAGCTTTCTTT	CASSRTAAYTEAFF
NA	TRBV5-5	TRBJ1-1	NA	TGTGCCAGCAGCCCCCCCTCGTTGGTGGACACTGAAGCTTTCTTT	CASSPPSLVDTEAFF
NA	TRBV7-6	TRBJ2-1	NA	TGTGCCAGCAGCTCCGGCTCAGGATACAATGAGCAGTTCTTC	CASSSGSGYNEQFF
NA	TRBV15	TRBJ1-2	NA	TGTGCCACCAGCAGAGGACGGGGGTGGGATGGCTACACCTTC	CATSRGRGWDGYTF
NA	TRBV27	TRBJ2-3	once	TGTGCCAGCAGCATGGGGTATTCAGATACGCAGTATTTT	CASSMGYSDTQYF
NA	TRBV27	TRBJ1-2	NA	TGTGCCAGCAGTTTCGTACCGACAGCCAATCAATATGGCTACACCTTC	CASSFVPTANQYGYTF
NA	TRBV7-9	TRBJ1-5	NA	TGTGCCAGCACCTCATCGGAACAGGCGTACCAGCCCCAGCATTTT	CASTSSEQAYQPQHF
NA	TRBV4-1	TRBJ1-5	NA	TGCGCCAGCAGCCAAGAACCGGCACTAAGTGAGCCCCAGCATTTT	CASSQEPALSEPQHF
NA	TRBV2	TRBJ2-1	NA	TGTGCCAGCAGTGAATATGGACTCATGAGCTCCTACAATGAGCAGTTCTTC	CASSEYGLMSSYNEQFF
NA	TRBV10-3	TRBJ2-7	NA	TGTGCCATCAGTGCGGCAGCTTCCTACGAGCAGTACTTC	CAISAAASYEQYF
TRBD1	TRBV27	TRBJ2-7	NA	TGTGCCAGCAGCCTAAACGCCGGGACAGGGAGTCACGAGCAGTACTTC	CASSLNAGTGSHEQYF
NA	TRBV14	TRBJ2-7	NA	TGTGCCAGCAGCCGATGGGGGATCTACGAGCAGTACTTC	CASSRWGIYEQYF
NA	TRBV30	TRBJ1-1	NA	TGTGCCTGGAGTGCAGCTTGGAACACTGAAGCTTTCTTT	CAWSAAWNTEAFF
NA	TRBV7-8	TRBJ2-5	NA	TGTGCCAGCAGCTTAGTAGGTCGGTCACAAGAGACCCAGTACTTC	CASSLVGRSQETQYF
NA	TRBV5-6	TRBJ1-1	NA	TGTGCCAGCAGCTGGGAGCAGGGGATGAACACTGAAGCTTTCTTT	CASSWEQGMNTEAFF
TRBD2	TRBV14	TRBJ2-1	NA	TGTGCCAGCAGCCAAGCTGGGGGGGAAGCGCGGCAGGAGCAGTTCTTC	CASSQAGGEARQEQFF
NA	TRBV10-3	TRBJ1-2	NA	TGTGCCATCAGTGCCTCGGGCGGGCCGAACTATGGCTACACCTTC	CAISASGGPNYGYTF
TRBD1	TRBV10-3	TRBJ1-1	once	TGTGCCATCAGTGGACCGGGACAGGAGAGGACTGAAGCTTTCTTT	CAISGPGQERTEAFF
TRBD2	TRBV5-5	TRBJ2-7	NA	TGTGCCAGCAGCTGGACTAGCGGGAGCTCCTACGAGCAGTACTTC	CASSWTSGSSYEQYF
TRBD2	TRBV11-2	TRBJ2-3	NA	TGTGCCAGCACCCCAGTTGTAGCGGGTCTTGCAGTAGATACGCAGTATTTT	CASTPVVAGLAVDTQYF
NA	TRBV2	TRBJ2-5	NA	TGTGCCAGCAGAGACAGATACTCTAGCCGGGAGACCCAGTACTTC	CASRDRYSSRETQYF
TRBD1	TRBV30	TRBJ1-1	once	TGTGCCTGGAGAGACAGGGGGTGGACTGAAGCTTTCTTT	CAWRDRGWTEAFF
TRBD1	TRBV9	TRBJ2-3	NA	TGTGCCAGCAGCCCCACAGGGGGCGTGACAGATACGCAGTATTTT	CASSPTGGVTDTQYF
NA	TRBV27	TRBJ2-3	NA	TGTGCCAGCAGGCCGACGGTCTGGAGCACAGATACGCAGTATTTT	CASRPTVWSTDTQYF
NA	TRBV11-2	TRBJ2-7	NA	TGTGCCAGCAGCTTTCGTCCCCCCTGTCTCCTGGGATACGAGCAGTACTTC	CASSFRPPCLLGYEQYF
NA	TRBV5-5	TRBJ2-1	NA	TGTGCCAGCAGCCCCGCCCTCAGCTCCTACAATGAGCAGTTCTTC	CASSPALSSYNEQFF
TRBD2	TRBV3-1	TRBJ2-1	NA	TGTGCCAGCAGCTTGCTAGCGGGAGGGTTCTACAATGAGCAGTTCTTC	CASSLLAGGFYNEQFF
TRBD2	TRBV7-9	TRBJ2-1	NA	TGTGCCAGCAGCTTAGTTGCGGGAGTGGATGAGCAGTTCTTC	CASSLVAGVDEQFF
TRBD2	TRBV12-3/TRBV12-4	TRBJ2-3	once	TGTGCCAGCAGCCGACTAGCGGTCACAGATACGCAGTATTTT	CASSRLAVTDTQYF
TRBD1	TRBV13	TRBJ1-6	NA	TGTGCCAGCAGCACATCCCCGGGACAGGGGACCTATAATTCACCCCTCCACTTT	CASSTSPGQGTYNSPLHF
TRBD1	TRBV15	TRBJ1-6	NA	TGTGCCACCAGCAGAGCGTCCAGGGGGCTCTCACCCCTCCACTTT	CATSRASRGLSPLHF
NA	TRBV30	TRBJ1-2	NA	TGTGCCTGGAGTCAGTCAAGAGATGGCTACACCTTC	CAWSQSRDGYTF
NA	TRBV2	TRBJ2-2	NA	TGTGCCAGCAGTACCTGGGAGGGGGCACACGGGGAGCTGTTTTTT	CASSTWEGAHGELFF
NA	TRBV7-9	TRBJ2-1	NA	TGTGCCAGCAGCTCCCCTTTCGACGGGAACAATGAGCAGTTCTTC	CASSSPFDGNNEQFF
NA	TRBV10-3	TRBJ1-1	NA	TGTGCCATCAGTTCTCCGGGGGCTGAAGCTTTCTTT	CAISSPGAEAFF
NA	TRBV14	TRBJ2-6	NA	TGTGCCAGCAGCCAAGAGAGGTATGGGGCCAACGTCCTGACTTTC	CASSQERYGANVLTF
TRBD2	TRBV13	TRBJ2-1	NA	TGTGCCAGCAGCCCCCCTAGCGGGGGGAAGTTCTTC	CASSPPSGGKFF
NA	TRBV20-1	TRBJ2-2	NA	TGCAGTGCTAGTTTACCCGGGGTAGACACCGGGGAGCTGTTTTTT	CSASLPGVDTGELFF
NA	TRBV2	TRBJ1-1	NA	TGTGCCAGCAGCGGAGGAAGGGAAGCTTTCTTT	CASSGGREAFF
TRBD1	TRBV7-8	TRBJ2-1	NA	TGTGCCAGCAGCTCGGAACAACAGGGGGCTCCGAACAATGAGCAGTTCTTC	CASSSEQQGAPNNEQFF
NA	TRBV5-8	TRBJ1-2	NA	TGTGCCAGCAGCTTGACGGCAGGATGGGTTAACTATGGCTACACCTTC	CASSLTAGWVNYGYTF
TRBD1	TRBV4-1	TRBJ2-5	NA	TGCGCCAGCGCTACCGGGACAGGGGGCGGCGAGACCCAGTACTTC	CASATGTGGGETQYF
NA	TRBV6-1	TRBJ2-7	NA	TGTGCCAGCACCCAGGGTGGATTCGAGCAGTACTTC	CASTQGGFEQYF
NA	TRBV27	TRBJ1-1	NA	TGTGCCAGCAGTTTAACAGGGTTGGGTGAAGCTTTCTTT	CASSLTGLGEAFF
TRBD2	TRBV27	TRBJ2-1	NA	TGTGCCAGCAGTCCATTAGCGGGAATTGAGCAGTTCTTC	CASSPLAGIEQFF
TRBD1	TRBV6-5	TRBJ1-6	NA	TGTGCCAGCAGTTCCCGGACAGGATATAATTCACCCCTCCACTTT	CASSSRTGYNSPLHF
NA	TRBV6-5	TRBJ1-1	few	TGTGCCAGCAGTTACCTTGGGGGGGTAGGTTTCGCTGAAGCTTTCTTT	CASSYLGGVGFAEAFF
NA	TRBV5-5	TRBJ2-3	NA	TGTGCCAGCACCCCCAGCCAGTTCGAAACAGATACGCAGTATTTT	CASTPSQFETDTQYF
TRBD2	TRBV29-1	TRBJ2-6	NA	TGCAGCGTTGAAGACTGGGGGGGAAAATCTGGGGCCAACGTCCTGACTTTC	CSVEDWGGKSGANVLTF
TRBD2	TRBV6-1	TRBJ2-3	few	TGTGCCAGCGAGCGGGGGGGGACAGATACGCAGTATTTT	CASERGGTDTQYF
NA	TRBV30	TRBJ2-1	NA	TGTGCCTGGAAACCTCGATACAATGAGCAGTTCTTC	CAWKPRYNEQFF
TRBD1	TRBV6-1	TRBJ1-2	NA	TGTGCCAGCTCTTCAGGGGGCCAAGACTATGGCTACACCTTC	CASSSGGQDYGYTF
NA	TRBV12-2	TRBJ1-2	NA	TGTGCAAGTCGCTTAACGCGCGGGCCCGCTAACTATGGCTACACCTTC	CASRLTRGPANYGYTF
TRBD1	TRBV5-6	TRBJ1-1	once	TGTGCCAGCAGCTTGGACCGGGAAACAGGGGGCACTGAAGCTTTCTTT	CASSLDRETGGTEAFF
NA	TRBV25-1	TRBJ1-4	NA	TGTGCCAGCAGTGAAGAGGGTGGACAGAGGGGGAATGAAAAACTGTTTTTT	CASSEEGGQRGNEKLFF
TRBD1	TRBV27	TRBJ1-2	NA	TGTGCCAGCAGTTTATCCGGGACAGCCTTCTATGGCTACACCTTC	CASSLSGTAFYGYTF
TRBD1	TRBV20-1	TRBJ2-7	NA	TGCAGTGCTAGAGATCGGGACAGCTTATACGAGCAGTACTTC	CSARDRDSLYEQYF